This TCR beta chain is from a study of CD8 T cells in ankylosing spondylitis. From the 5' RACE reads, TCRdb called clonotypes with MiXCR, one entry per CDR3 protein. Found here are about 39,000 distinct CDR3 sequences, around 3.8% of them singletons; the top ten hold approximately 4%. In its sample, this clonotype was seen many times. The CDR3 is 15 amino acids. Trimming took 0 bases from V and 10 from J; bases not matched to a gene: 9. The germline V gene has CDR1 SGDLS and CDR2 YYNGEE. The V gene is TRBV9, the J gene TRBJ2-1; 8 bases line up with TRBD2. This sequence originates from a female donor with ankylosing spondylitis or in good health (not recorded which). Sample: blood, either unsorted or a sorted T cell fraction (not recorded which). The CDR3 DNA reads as TGTGCCAGCAGCGTAGTTAGCGGGGTCACCGGGGAGCAGTTCTTC. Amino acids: CASSVVSGVTGEQFF.